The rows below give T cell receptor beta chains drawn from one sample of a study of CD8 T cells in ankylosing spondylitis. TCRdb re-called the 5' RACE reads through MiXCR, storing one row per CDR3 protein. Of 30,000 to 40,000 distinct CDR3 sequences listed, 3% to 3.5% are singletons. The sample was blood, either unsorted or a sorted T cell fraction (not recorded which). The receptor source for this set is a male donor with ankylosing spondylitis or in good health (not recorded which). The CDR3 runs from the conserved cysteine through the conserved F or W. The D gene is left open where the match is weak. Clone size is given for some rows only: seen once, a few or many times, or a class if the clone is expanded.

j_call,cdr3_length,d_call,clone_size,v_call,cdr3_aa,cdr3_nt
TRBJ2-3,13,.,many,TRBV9,CASSRDTTDTQYF,TGTGCCAGCAGTAGAGACACAACAGATACGCAGTATTTT
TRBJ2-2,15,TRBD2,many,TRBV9,CASSVSGKATGELFF,TGTGCCAGCAGCGTTAGCGGGAAGGCCACCGGGGAGCTGTTTTTT
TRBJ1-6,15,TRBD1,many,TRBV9,CASRSDRGYNSPLHF,TGTGCCAGCAGATCAGACAGGGGGTATAATTCACCCCTCCACTTT
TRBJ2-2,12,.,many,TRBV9,CASSAGLGELFF,TGTGCCAGCAGCGCCGGACTGGGGGAGCTGTTTTTT
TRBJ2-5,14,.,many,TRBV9,CASSPGALQETQYF,TGTGCCAGCAGCCCAGGGGCCCTCCAAGAGACCCAGTACTTC
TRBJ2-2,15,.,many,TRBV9,CASSASLDRTGELFF,TGTGCCAGCAGCGCCTCCCTCGACAGGACCGGGGAGCTGTTTTTT
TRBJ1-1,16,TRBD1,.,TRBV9,CASSAQTGGLNTEAFF,TGTGCCAGCAGCGCGCAGACAGGGGGCCTTAACACTGAAGCTTTCTTT
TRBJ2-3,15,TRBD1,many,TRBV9,CASSKNRGITDTQYF,TGTGCCAGCAGCAAAAACAGGGGGATCACAGATACGCAGTATTTT
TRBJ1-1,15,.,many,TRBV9,CASSRPRGPNTEAFF,TGTGCCAGCAGCCGACCCAGGGGCCCTAACACTGAAGCTTTCTTT
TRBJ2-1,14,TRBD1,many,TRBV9,CASSAEGQNNEQFF,TGTGCCAGCAGCGCCGAGGGACAGAACAATGAGCAGTTCTTC
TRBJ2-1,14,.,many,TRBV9,CASSVGQRNNEQFF,TGTGCCAGCAGCGTAGGGCAGCGGAACAATGAGCAGTTCTTC
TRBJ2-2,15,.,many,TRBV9,CASSARGQNTGELFF,TGTGCCAGCAGCGCGCGGGGGCAAAACACCGGGGAGCTGTTTTTT
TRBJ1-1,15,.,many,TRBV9,CASSVQGQMNTEAFF,TGTGCCAGCAGCGTTCAAGGACAGATGAACACTGAAGCTTTCTTT
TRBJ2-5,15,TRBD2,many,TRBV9,CASSQTGGASETQYF,TGTGCCAGCAGCCAGACGGGGGGGGCCTCGGAGACCCAGTACTTC
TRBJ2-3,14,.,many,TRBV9,CASSVGVSTDTQYF,TGTGCCAGCAGCGTAGGTGTAAGCACAGATACGCAGTATTTT
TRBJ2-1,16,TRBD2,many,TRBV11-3,CASSSGVAGGIGEQFF,TGTGCCAGCAGCTCGGGGGTAGCGGGAGGAATCGGTGAGCAGTTCTTC
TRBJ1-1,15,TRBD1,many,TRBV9,CASSTRDRGITEAFF,TGTGCCAGCAGCACTCGGGACAGGGGGATTACTGAAGCTTTCTTT
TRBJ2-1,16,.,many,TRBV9,CASSVETGTGGNEQFF,TGTGCCAGCAGCGTGGAGACAGGTACCGGGGGCAATGAGCAGTTCTTC
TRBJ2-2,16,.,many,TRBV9,CASSVVVGPNTGELFF,TGTGCCAGCAGCGTAGTTGTGGGACCAAACACCGGGGAGCTGTTTTTT
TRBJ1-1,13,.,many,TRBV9,CASSTSPNTEAFF,TGTGCCAGCAGCACTAGTCCGAACACTGAAGCTTTCTTT
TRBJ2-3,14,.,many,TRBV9,CASRSGGETDTQYF,TGTGCCAGCCGATCAGGGGGGGAGACAGATACGCAGTATTTT
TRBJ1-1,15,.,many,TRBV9,CASSVPGHTNTEAFF,TGTGCCAGCAGCGTCCCCGGACACACGAACACTGAAGCTTTCTTT